This T cell receptor (beta chain) stems from a study of CD8+ T cells in alopecia areata. Extraction and reverse transcription of RNA yielded cDNA as the sequencing template. Some clones are missing from TCRdb's copy, which holds only in-frame ones; the method was immunoSEQ multiplex PCR. Here the sample spans roughly 100,000 clones, 55% being singletons. The length of the CDR3 is 15 residues. CDR1 SQVTM and CDR2 ANQGSEA come from the germline V gene. Trimming cost V 1 base and J 4 bases, with 16 bases left between them. The sequence was collected from a human donor in good health. The V call is TRBV29-1, the J call TRBJ1-1, with D tentatively TRBD1 (6 bases). Material: CD4+ T cells sorted from blood. In DNA, the CDR3 is TGCAGCGTTGAAGGCAGAGAGGGCAGGGGCACTGAAGCTTTCTTT. Protein: CSVEGREGRGTEAFF. Full variable domain (rest looked up from reference TRBV29-1 and TRBJ1-1): SAVISQKPSRDICQRGTSLTIQCQVDSQVTMMFWYRQQPGQSLTLIATANQGSEATYESGFVIDKFPISRPNLTFSTLTVSNMSPEDSSIYLCSVEGREGRGTEAFFGQGTRLTVV.